The T cell receptor (beta chain) under discussion was sequenced for a study of cytomegalovirus exposure and HLA in healthy donors. This CDR3 comprises 15 residues. V dropped 4 bases and J dropped 8; count of bases not matched to a gene: 12. Germline values: CDR1 SGHRS, CDR2 YFSETQ. Broader study findings: Earlier findings revealed that most TCR beta V segments proved productive either about 87% or about 30% of the time. A later analysis found common viral pathogens apparently linked to several of the most significant clusters. Later analysis associated a missense DCLRE1C variant with TCR beta V- and J-gene trimming. Cytomegalovirus association was assigned to some 160 TCR beta chains.

The PCR contained 60 Vbeta and 13 Jbeta primers. The repertoire was sequenced with immunoSEQ multiplex PCR; TCRdb's copy has only in-frame clones and lacks some. The table records 100,000 to 150,000 clones, 60% to 85% of them present only once. Remarks on this clone: Its target is not known.

The source is a woman in her 40s in good health and CMV-seronegative. The chain carries TRBV5-1 and TRBJ2-1, with 7 bases that match TRBD2. Source material: PBMCs. Written as DNA, the CDR3 is TGCGCCAGCAGCATGACACTGATTAGCGGGTATGAGCAGTTCTTC. It encodes CASSMTLISGYEQFF.